This T cell receptor beta chain derives from a study of blood T cell repertoires in COVID-19 (dated by TCRdb to the early 2020s). Background on the whole study: Samples covering the acute and convalescent phases of COVID-19 were provided by collaborators in the United States, Italy and Spain. The material from the prospective study consisted of cDNA or gDNA derived from T cells, B-cell-depleted T cells, or PBMCs. Deeply sampled blood TCRbeta repertoires from subjects exposed to, actively infected with, or recovered from COVID-19 were included in the dataset. A freely available public database, intended as a resource for researchers studying the immune response to SARS-CoV-2, is where the repertoires were released. Samples came from the ongoing ImmuneRACE study (first 160 participants) plus 1,254 subjects from 6 global collaborators. The sample metadata nearly always contained a de-identified subject ID, COVID-19 status, age in years and sex. Where HLA class I and class II types were available, the types were taken from metadata supplied by the sample provider, not from assay-based typing. Study-level results and caveats: How much clinical and demographic metadata was included differed by source and by participant, and the metadata was provided uncurated.

The immunoSEQ Assay, a bias-controlled multiplex PCR, was used to amplify TCRbeta CDR3 regions from genomic DNA. As for how the authors treated the data: The number of nucleated cells in each sample was estimated by amplification of reference gene primers within the assay. To quantify the absolute abundance of each unique TCRbeta CDR3 rearrangement, sequence reads were collapsed and filtered. Productive Simpson clonality was computed per sample as the square root of Simpson's diversity index over productive rearrangements. TCRdb retrieved this table from immuneACCESS and kept in-frame rearrangements only. Not all clones are present; in checked studies, unresolved V genes account for under half, and no reason is known for the remainder. V and J calls and clone size come straight from that table; D and trimming were deduced from the DNA. The sample table contains about 240,000 clones; only one count was recorded for roughly 87% of them. Approximately 0.8% of the sample lies in the top ten.

Counted from cysteine to phenylalanine, this CDR3 has 13 amino acids. Only CDR3 DNA remains: 39 bases, in frame from the first base. Here V drops 7 bases and J drops 4 bases, and the junction holds 5 bases not matched to any gene. The collaborating institutions used their own protocols to collect whole blood in K2EDTA tubes. Collaborator samples were shipped for TCRbeta analysis as frozen whole blood, isolated PBMCs, or DNA extracted from either sample type. This clone has only a few counts. Its antigen is still unknown. No base quality values were provided; no much bigger clone lies one nucleotide off.

This clonotype was sampled from a woman aged 30 to 39 with acute or convalescent COVID-19. Here the chain combines TRBV12-3 or TRBV12-4 and TRBJ1-2; 8 central bases correspond to TRBD1. Sequencing used peripheral blood. The DNA reads TGTGCCAGCACCTTGACAGGGGTCTATGGCTACACCTTC. Its product reads: CASTLTGVYGYTF.